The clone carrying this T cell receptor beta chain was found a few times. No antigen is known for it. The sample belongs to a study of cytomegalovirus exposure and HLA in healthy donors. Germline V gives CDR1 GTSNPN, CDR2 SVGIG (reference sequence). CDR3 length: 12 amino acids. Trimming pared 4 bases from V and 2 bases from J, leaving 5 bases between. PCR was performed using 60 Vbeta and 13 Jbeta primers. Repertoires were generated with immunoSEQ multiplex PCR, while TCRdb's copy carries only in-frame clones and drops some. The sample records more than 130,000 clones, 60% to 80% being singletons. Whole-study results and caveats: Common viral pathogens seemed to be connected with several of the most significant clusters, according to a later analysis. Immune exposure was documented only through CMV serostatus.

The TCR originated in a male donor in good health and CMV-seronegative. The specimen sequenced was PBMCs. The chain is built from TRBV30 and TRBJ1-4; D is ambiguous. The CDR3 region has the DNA TGTGCCTGGACCGCGACTAATGAAAAACTGTTTTTT. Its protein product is CAWTATNEKLFF.